The 27 T cell receptor beta chains below were found in one sample sequenced in a study of immune characterization of retroperitoneal liposarcoma. Via MiXCR, TCRdb re-called the PCR reads, giving one row per CDR3 protein. The sample has approximately 11,000 distinct CDR3 sequences; roughly a third are singletons. Sequences were obtained from tumor tissue. These receptor sequences come from a female donor with retroperitoneal liposarcoma.

The rearrangement uses TRBV6-1 and TRBJ2-3, with a possible D match to TRBD2 (5 bases). V was pared by 8 bases and J by 4 bases, with 16 bases between. Germline V lookup: CDR1 MNHNS, CDR2 SASEGT. There are 14 residues in the CDR3. The CDR3 protein is CASLPRRASDTQYF. The CDR3, as DNA: TGTGCCAGCCTCCCCCGGCGGGCATCAGATACGCAGTATTTT.

V is TRBV7-2 and J is TRBJ2-1; 16 bases line up with TRBD2. The germline CDR1 and CDR2 sequences are SGHTA and FQGNSA. Trimming cost V 7 bases and J 7 bases; bases outside gene matches: 10. The CDR3 runs 17 residues. CDR3 sequence (DNA): TGTGCCAGCACCCGATGGGGACTAGCGGGAGGGCGGAATGAGCAGTTCTTC. It encodes CASTRWGLAGGRNEQFF.

Ten or more counts support this clonotype. The chain has TRBV6-1 and TRBJ2-5, with D possibly being TRBD2 (6 bases). This CDR3 is 15 amino acids long. Germline V CDR1 and CDR2: MNHNS, SASEGT. This CDR3 reads CAILRNPGVVETQYF. The CDR3, as DNA: TGTGCGATCCTCCGGAACCCGGGGGTGGTGGAGACCCAGTACTTC.

The chain combines TRBV6-6 with TRBJ2-1; 11 nucleotides match TRBD2. J lost 7 bases, V lost 6 bases, and 11 bases had no gene match. CDR3 length: 16 amino acids. CDR1 is MNHNY, CDR2 SVGAGI, per germline (reference sequence). CDR3 amino acids: CASSPIAGGRSNEQFF. DNA of the CDR3: TGTGCCAGCAGCCCTATAGCGGGGGGGCGTAGTAATGAGCAGTTCTTC.

This clonotype was observed a few times. This rearrangement joins TRBV10-3 to TRBJ2-5, with 9 nucleotides matching TRBD1. The J call is uncertain, as TRBJ2-7 better fits the DNA end. Germline assignment: CDR1 ENHRY and CDR2 SYGVKD. The CDR3 is made up of 16 amino acids. CDR3 nucleotides: TGTGCCATCAGTGAGATTACGGGACAGGGAAACTACGAGCAGTACTTC. Its translation: CAISEITGQGNYEQYF.

By share, this clonotype ranks as medium-sized. V usage is TRBV24-1 and J usage is TRBJ2-5; 13 bases are a match to TRBD2. Germline V gene lookup returns CDR1 KGHDR and CDR2 SFDVKD. The trim removed 10 bases at V and 11 bases at J, leaving 6 bases unmatched. CDR3 size: 12 residues. CDR3: CATGLAGYEQYF. CDR3 sequence (DNA): TGTGCCACGGGACTAGCGGGATATGAGCAGTACTTC.

The chain couples TRBV6-1 to TRBJ1-2; the D is unclear. V was clipped by 6 bases and J by 1 base, with 12 bases between them. In germline, CDR1 is MNHNS, CDR2 SASEGT. CDR3 length equals 14 residues. CDR3 nucleotides: TGTGCCAGCAGGGATCGACAACGTAACTATGGCTACACCTTC. Translation gives CASRDRQRNYGYTF.

By frequency in the sample, this clonotype is medium-sized. CDR3 nucleotide sequence: TGTGCCAGCAGCTTAGATACAGGGGGGTACAATGAGCAGTTCTTC. Protein product: CASSLDTGGYNEQFF. This sequence joins TRBV7-2 and TRBJ2-1, with 8 bases identical to TRBD1. Germline V gives CDR1 SGHTA, CDR2 FQGNSA. The CDR3 runs to 15 residues. The V and J ends lost 1 base and 4 bases, in that order; junction bases with no gene match: 3.

The chain carries TRBV10-3 and TRBJ2-4; D is ambiguous. Per the germline V gene, CDR1 is ENHRY and CDR2 is SYGVKD. V was pared by 0 bases and J by 7 bases, with 7 bases between. This CDR3 is 13 amino acids long. DNA of the CDR3: TGTGCCATCAGTGAGTCCCCCGCGAACATTCAGTACTTC. Translated: CAISESPANIQYF.

Within the sample, this clonotype is medium-sized (0.01 to 0.1%). The V and J genes are TRBV25-1 and TRBJ2-1; D is uncertain. The DNA end lines up better with TRBJ2-7; the J call may be wrong. The CDR3 is 12 amino acids. Per germline, CDR1 MGHDK and CDR2 SYGVNS. In DNA form, the CDR3 reads TGTGCCAGCAGCACACAAGCCGGCGAGCAGTACTTC. The encoded protein is CASSTQAGEQYF.

The chain has TRBV7-3 and TRBJ2-3; D uncertain. Trimming took 1 base from V and 6 from J, leaving 8 bases between them. The CDR3 runs to 13 residues. Looked up from germline, CDR1 is SGHTA and CDR2 is FQGTGA. CDR3: CASSLSPLDTQYF. The CDR3 DNA sequence: TGTGCCAGCAGCTTAAGCCCCTTGGATACGCAGTATTTT.

The gene calls are TRBV6-5 and TRBJ2-1; D perhaps matches TRBD1 (5 bases). Germline V gives CDR1 MNHEY, CDR2 SVGAGI. The CDR3 extends over 14 amino acids. V was clipped by 0 bases and J by 9 bases, with 12 bases between them. This chain's CDR3 is CASSYSTRVTEQFF. CDR3 coding DNA: TGTGCCAGCAGTTACTCGACCAGGGTTACTGAGCAGTTCTTC.

This clonotype was detected ten times or more. One junction end disagrees with the germline gene, perhaps due to a read error. The chain joins TRBV6-1 to TRBJ2-5; perhaps D is TRBD1 or TRBD2 (5 bases each). The CDR3 is made up of 13 amino acids. Per the germline V gene, CDR1 is MNHNS and CDR2 is SASEGT. This chain's CDR3 is CASSSQLGQAGTF. Here the CDR3 DNA reads TGTGCCAGCAGTTCCCAATTGGGCCAGGCTGGGACCTTC.

By sample fraction, this clonotype is medium-sized (0.01 to 0.1%). This chain links TRBV6-1 with TRBJ2-1; 11 bases map to TRBD2. CDR1 is MNHNS and CDR2 is SASEGT in the germline V gene. V gave up 6 bases and J gave up 10 bases; unmatched junction bases: 11. The CDR3 length is 15 residues. The CDR3 loop is CASRVTSGSGYEQFF. Written as DNA, the CDR3 is TGTGCCAGCAGGGTTACTAGCGGGAGTGGGTACGAGCAGTTCTTC.

This clonotype was picked up many times. The chain combines TRBV7-2 with TRBJ2-1, with 12 nucleotides matching TRBD2. Per the germline V gene, CDR1 is SGHTA and CDR2 is FQGNSA. V lost 4 bases, J lost 10 bases, and 11 bases stayed unmatched. CDR3 size: 16 residues. CDR3 in amino acids: CASSSGLAGPFYEQFF. CDR3 DNA sequence: TGTGCCAGCAGCTCCGGACTAGCGGGACCCTTCTACGAGCAGTTCTTC.

This clonotype has just a few counts. The chain couples TRBV6-1 to TRBJ2-1; 12 bases fit TRBD2. With 5 bases clipped from V and 5 bases from J, the junction kept 7 bases outside the gene matches. The length of the CDR3 is 16 residues. Germline V gene lookup returns CDR1 MNHNS and CDR2 SASEGT. This CDR3 reads CASSSRRLAGDNEQFF. The CDR3 coding sequence is TGTGCCAGCAGTTCTAGACGACTAGCGGGGGACAATGAGCAGTTCTTC.

The rearrangement uses TRBV27 and TRBJ2-1, with TRBD2 identical over 12 bases. Germline assignment: CDR1 MNHEY and CDR2 SMNVEV (reference sequence). The CDR3 is made up of 14 amino acids. With V trimmed by 4 bases and J by 10 bases, 5 bases remained unmatched. The CDR3 sequence: CASSWLAGGGEQFF. CDR3 bases: TGTGCCAGCAGTTGGCTAGCGGGAGGGGGCGAGCAGTTCTTC.

This clonotype came up a few times. This chain links TRBV11-2 with TRBJ2-1, with TRBD2 identical over 9 bases. The ends lost 3 bases at V and 13 bases at J; junction bases unmatched: 16. The CDR3 sequence is 16 residues long. The germline V gene has CDR1 SGHAT and CDR2 FQNNGV. CDR3 in DNA: TGTGCCAGCAGCTTTGCAGTGCGGGGGGGCCGGGAGACCCAGTTCTTC. This gives the protein CASSFAVRGGRETQFF.

The V call is TRBV6-1, the J call TRBJ2-5; the match to TRBD2 covers 13 bases. The J call may not be correct, given that the DNA end is closer to TRBJ2-1. Germline V CDR1 and CDR2: MNHNS, SASEGT. This CDR3 has 16 amino acids. The DNA of the CDR3 is TGTGCCAGCAGTCCGAGGACTAGCGGGAGAGGGAATGAGCAGTTCTTC. This translates into CASSPRTSGRGNEQFF.

This clonotype is termed medium-sized. This chain joins TRBV6-1 and TRBJ2-1; the D gene is possibly TRBD2 (5 bases). Germline lookup yields CDR1 MNHNS and CDR2 SASEGT. The CDR3 runs to 15 residues. V was cut by 5 bases and J by 10 bases, with 21 bases left in between. The CDR3 loop is CASSLPHGMTYEQFF. As DNA, the CDR3 is TGTGCCAGCAGTCTTCCCCACGGGATGACCTACGAGCAGTTCTTC.

This clonotype is judged medium-sized. The rearrangement links TRBV6-1 to TRBJ2-1, with 10 positions matching TRBD2. Trimming cost V 7 bases and J 3 bases; bases outside gene matches: 6. The CDR3 is made up of 15 amino acids. Germline V gives CDR1 MNHNS, CDR2 SASEGT. Written as DNA, the CDR3 is TGTGCCAGCAAGGATAGCGGGGGGTTCTACAATGAGCAGTTCTTC. Translated: CASKDSGGFYNEQFF.

The sample holds a few counts of this clonotype. Relative to the germline gene, one junction end is altered; a read error may explain this. This chain links TRBV7-3 with TRBJ2-1; D is undetermined. Germline values: CDR1 SGHTA, CDR2 FQGTGA. The CDR3 loop spans 17 amino acids. CDR3 residues: CASSHPPQDLSYNEQFF. In DNA form, the CDR3 reads TGCGCCAGCAGCCACCCCCCGCAGGATCTCTCCTACAATGAGCAGTTCTTC.

The V gene is TRBV4-1, the J gene TRBJ2-3; D remains unclear. CDR1 is MGHRA and CDR2 is YSYEKL in the germline V gene. This CDR3 contains 16 residues. The V end was cut by 1 base, the J end by 3 bases, with 14 bases between. This CDR3 reads CASSQVFLGGTDTQYF. CDR3 coding DNA: TGCGCCAGCAGCCAAGTATTCCTAGGTGGTACAGATACGCAGTATTTT.

J is TRBJ2-3 and V is TRBV7-6; 8 bases are a match to TRBD2. CDR1 SGHVS and CDR2 FNYEAQ come from the germline V gene. The CDR3 length is 13 residues. J gave up 12 bases and V 5 bases, and 10 bases lay outside the gene matches. DNA of the CDR3: TGTGCCAGCAGCGTCCCCTTAGCGGGACCCCAGTATTTT. Protein product: CASSVPLAGPQYF.

V gene TRBV7-6 combines with J gene TRBJ2-5; no firm D call. This CDR3 contains 13 residues. V was pared by 1 base and J by 1 base, with 4 bases between. Germline V gene lookup returns CDR1 SGHVS and CDR2 FNYEAQ. CDR3 in DNA: TGTGCCAGCAGCTTAGAGCTCCAAGAGACCCAGTACTTC. It specifies CASSLELQETQYF.

V is TRBV6-1 and J is TRBJ2-1; D is unclear. TRBJ2-5 matches the DNA end more closely, so the J call is doubtful. The germline V gene encodes CDR1 MNHNS and CDR2 SASEGT. The CDR3 loop spans 13 amino acids. In nucleotides, the CDR3 is TGTGCCAGCAGCTCCCCCGCTCCTATTATCCAGTACTTC. It yields the protein CASSSPAPIIQYF.

This chain uses TRBV27 with TRBJ1-1, with D unresolved. The V gene lost 8 bases and the J gene lost 0 bases, with 10 bases spanning the gap. Germline assignment: CDR1 MNHEY and CDR2 SMNVEV (reference sequence). This CDR3 has 13 amino acids. The CDR3 spells CASARIMNTEAFF. The CDR3 DNA sequence: TGTGCCAGCGCCAGGATAATGAACACTGAAGCTTTCTTT.